This is a list of T cell receptor beta chains from one sample in a study of T cells in Graves' hyperthyroidism and ophthalmopathy. TCRdb re-called the multiplex PCR reads through MiXCR, storing one row per CDR3 protein. The sample gives about 400,000 distinct CDR3 sequences, more than 13% of which show up once; over 25% is in the top ten. Source material: blood. The receptors here all came from a woman in her twenties or thirties with Graves' hyperthyroidism. Each CDR3 is given with its conserved first and last residue. The order of the fields is V gene, CDR3 length, CDR3 protein.

TRBV6-8	20	CASSYSIRTGGGRSSYEQYF
TRBV11-2	14	CASTLLGGSREQYF
TRBV3-1	13	CASSDLSSYEQYF
TRBV19	13	CASIVSSGNTIYF
TRBV24-1	15	CATRNSGPSYNEQFF
TRBV6-1	18	CASSLDGPGGSGANVLTF
TRBV9	15	CASGEGLAGSDTQYF
TRBV7-2	18	CASSLMVVAASNTGELFF
TRBV18	16	CASSENPGTGLHEQYF
TRBV19	17	CASSPSTSGISTDTQYF
TRBV12-3/TRBV12-4	15	CASNPDRGGTDTQYF
TRBV6-5	19	CASSYSGSGGKSSYNEQFF
TRBV12-3/TRBV12-4	15	CASSSSGRSYNEQFF
TRBV3-1	16	CASSQEGSANTGELFF
TRBV7-8	14	CASSPTGDNSPLHF
TRBV6-5	16	CASSYSTVGPINEQFF
TRBV2	14	CASLAGGAYNEQFF